This TCR beta chain was retrieved from a study of OX40 agonist ivuxolimab in advanced cancers. Study details: Of mixed ages from about 23 to 90 and averaging roughly 60 years, the group was roughly 85% male.

The length of the CDR3 is 15 residues. From germline, CDR1 is SGHNT and CDR2 YYREEE (reference sequence). The trim removed 4 bases at V and 1 base at J, leaving 4 bases unmatched. TCRdb's copy holds only in-frame clones and misses some; the assay was immunoSEQ multiplex PCR. The sample consists of 62,000 or so clones, around nine tenths of them appearing once. About this clone: What it binds is not known.

Overall study findings and caveats: Expanded clones tended on average to be more numerous among CD8+ T cells than CD4+.

The genes are TRBV5-4 and TRBJ2-2, with 7 bases identical to TRBD1. The receptor was isolated from an adult with an advanced solid tumor such as melanoma, head and neck, liver or kidney cancer. The starting material was CD4+ or CD8+ T cells sorted from blood, obtained in a trial of the OX40 agonist ivuxolimab. The CDR3 sequence is CASSPRQGNTGELFF. The CDR3 bases are TGTGCCAGCAGCCCTAGACAGGGGAACACCGGGGAGCTGTTTTTT.